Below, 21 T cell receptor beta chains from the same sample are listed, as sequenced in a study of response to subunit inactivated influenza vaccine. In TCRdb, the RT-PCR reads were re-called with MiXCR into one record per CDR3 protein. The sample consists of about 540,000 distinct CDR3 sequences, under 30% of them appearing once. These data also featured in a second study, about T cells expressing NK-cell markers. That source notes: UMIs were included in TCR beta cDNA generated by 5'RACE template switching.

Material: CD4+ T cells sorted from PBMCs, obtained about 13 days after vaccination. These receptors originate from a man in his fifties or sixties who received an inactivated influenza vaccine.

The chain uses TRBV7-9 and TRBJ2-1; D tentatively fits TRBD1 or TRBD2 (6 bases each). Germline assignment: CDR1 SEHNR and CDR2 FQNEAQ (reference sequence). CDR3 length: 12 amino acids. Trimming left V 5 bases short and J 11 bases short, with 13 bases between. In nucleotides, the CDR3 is TGTGCCAGCAGCGCGGGACATCAACAGCAGTTCTTC. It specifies CASSAGHQQQFF.

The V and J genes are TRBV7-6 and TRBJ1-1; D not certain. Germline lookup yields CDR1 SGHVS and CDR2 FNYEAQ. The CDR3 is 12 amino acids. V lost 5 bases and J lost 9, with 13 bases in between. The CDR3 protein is CASSGSGSQAFF. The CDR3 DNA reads TGTGCCAGCAGCGGGTCGGGCAGTCAAGCTTTCTTT.

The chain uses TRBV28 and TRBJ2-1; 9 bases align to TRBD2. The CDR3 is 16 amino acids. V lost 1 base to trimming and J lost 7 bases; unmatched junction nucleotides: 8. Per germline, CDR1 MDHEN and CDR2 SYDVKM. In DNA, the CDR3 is TGTGCCAGCAGTTTATTGGCGGGAGGGGGTAGGAATGAGCAGTTCTTC. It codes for CASSLLAGGGRNEQFF.

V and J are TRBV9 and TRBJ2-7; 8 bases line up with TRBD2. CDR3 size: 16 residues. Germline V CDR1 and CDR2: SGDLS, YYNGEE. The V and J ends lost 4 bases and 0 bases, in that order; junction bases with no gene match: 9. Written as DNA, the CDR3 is TGTGCCAGCAGCAGAACAGGCCGGGGGGGCTCCTACGAGCAGTACTTC. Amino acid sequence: CASSRTGRGGSYEQYF.

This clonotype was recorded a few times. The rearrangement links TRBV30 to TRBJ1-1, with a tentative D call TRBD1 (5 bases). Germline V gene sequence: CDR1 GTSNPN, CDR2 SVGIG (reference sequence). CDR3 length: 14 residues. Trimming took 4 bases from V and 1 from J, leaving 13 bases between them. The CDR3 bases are TGTGCCTGGAAAGTGGGGACGTGGAACACTGAAGCTTTCTTT. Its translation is CAWKVGTWNTEAFF.

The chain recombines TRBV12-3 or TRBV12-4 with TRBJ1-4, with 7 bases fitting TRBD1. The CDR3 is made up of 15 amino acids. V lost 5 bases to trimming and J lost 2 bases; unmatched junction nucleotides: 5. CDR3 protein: CASSGEGGTNEKLFF. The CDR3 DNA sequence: TGTGCCAGCAGTGGCGAAGGGGGCACTAATGAAAAACTGTTTTTT.

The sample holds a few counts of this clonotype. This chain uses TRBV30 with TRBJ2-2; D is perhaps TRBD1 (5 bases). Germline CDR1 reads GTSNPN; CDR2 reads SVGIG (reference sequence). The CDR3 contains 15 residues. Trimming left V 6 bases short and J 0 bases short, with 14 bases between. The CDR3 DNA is TGTGCCTGCCAGTTTGGGGCCACGAACACCGGGGAGCTGTTTTTT. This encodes CACQFGATNTGELFF. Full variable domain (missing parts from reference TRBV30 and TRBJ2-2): SQTIHQWPATLVQPVGSPLSLECTVEGTSNPNLYWYRQAAGRGLQLLFYSVGIGQISSEVPQNLSASRPQDRQFILSSKKLLLSDSGFYLCACQFGATNTGELFFGEGSRLTVL.

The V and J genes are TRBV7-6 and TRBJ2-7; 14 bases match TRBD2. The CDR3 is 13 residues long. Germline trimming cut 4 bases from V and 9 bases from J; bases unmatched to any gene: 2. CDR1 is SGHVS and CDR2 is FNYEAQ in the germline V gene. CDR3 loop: CASSSGLAGVQYF. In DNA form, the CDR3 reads TGTGCCAGCAGCTCGGGACTAGCGGGAGTGCAGTACTTC.

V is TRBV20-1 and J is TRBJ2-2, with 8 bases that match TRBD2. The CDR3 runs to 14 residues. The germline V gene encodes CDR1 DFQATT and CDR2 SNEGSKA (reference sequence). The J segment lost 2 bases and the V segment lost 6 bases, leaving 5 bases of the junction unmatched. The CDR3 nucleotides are TGCAGTGCCCATCGGGGGGGTAACACCGGGGAGCTGTTTTTT. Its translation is CSAHRGGNTGELFF.

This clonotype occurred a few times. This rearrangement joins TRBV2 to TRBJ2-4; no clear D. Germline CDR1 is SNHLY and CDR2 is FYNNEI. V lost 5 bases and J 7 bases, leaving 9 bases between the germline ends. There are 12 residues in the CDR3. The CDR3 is CASSKPKNIQYF. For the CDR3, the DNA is TGTGCCAGCAGTAAACCTAAGAACATTCAGTACTTC.

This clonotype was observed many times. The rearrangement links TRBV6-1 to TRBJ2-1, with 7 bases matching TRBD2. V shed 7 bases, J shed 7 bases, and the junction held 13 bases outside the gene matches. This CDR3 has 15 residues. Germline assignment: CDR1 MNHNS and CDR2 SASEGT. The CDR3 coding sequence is TGTGCCAGCAACCTGGCTAGCGGCTTTGGGAATGAGCAGTTCTTC. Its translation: CASNLASGFGNEQFF.

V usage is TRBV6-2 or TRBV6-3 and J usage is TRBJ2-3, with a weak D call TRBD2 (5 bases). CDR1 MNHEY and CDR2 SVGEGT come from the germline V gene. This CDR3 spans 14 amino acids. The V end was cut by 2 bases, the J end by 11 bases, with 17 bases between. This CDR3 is CASSYPLNEGWQYF. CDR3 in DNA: TGTGCCAGCAGTTACCCTCTCAACGAGGGTTGGCAGTATTTT.

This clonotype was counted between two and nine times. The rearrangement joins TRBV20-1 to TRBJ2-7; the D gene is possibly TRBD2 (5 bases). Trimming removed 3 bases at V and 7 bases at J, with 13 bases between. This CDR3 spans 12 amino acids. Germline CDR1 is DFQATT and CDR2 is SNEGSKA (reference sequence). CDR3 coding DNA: TGCAGTGCTAGCCAAGCGGAAAATGAGCAGTACTTC. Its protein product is CSASQAENEQYF.

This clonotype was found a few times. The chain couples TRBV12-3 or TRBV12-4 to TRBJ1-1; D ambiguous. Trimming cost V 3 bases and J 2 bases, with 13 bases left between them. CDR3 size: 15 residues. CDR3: CASSLPGRENTEAFF. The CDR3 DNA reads TGTGCCAGCAGTTTGCCAGGCCGAGAAAACACTGAAGCTTTCTTT.

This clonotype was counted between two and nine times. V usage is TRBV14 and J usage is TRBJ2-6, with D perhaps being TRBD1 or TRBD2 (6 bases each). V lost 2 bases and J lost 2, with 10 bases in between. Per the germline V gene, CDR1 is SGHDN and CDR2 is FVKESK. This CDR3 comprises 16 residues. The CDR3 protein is CASSQYGGTGANVLTF. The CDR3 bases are TGTGCCAGCAGCCAATACGGGGGCACTGGGGCCAACGTCCTGACTTTC.

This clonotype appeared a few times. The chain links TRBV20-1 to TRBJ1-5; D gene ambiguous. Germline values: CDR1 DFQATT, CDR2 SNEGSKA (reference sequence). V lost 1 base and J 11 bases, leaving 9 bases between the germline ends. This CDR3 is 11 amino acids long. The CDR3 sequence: CSARVREAQHF. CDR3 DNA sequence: TGCAGTGCTAGAGTACGGGAAGCCCAGCATTTT.

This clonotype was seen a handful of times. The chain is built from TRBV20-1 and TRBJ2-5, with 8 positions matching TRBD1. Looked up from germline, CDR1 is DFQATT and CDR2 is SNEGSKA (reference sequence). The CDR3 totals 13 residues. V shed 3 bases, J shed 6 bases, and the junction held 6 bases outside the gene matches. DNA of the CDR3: TGCAGTGCTAGCTGGACAGGGACGAAGACCCAGTACTTC. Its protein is CSASWTGTKTQYF.

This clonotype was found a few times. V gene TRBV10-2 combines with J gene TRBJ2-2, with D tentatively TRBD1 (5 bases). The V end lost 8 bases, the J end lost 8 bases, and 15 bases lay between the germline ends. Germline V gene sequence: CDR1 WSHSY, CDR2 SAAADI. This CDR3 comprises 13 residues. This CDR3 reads CASSQAGWGELFF. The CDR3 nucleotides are TGCGCCAGCTCACAGGCAGGCTGGGGGGAGCTGTTTTTT.

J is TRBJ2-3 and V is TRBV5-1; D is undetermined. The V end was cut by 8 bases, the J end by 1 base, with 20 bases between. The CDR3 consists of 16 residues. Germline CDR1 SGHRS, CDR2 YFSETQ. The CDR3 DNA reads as TGCGCCAGGCCCATAGGCGTTCTCTTAGGCACAGATACGCAGTATTTT. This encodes CARPIGVLLGTDTQYF.

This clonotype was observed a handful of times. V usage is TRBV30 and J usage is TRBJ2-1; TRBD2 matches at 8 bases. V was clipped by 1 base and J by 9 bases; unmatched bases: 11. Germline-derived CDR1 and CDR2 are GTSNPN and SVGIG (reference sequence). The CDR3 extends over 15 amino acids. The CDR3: CAWSAPAGGRFEQFF. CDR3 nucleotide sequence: TGTGCCTGGAGTGCCCCGGCGGGAGGCCGTTTTGAGCAGTTCTTC.

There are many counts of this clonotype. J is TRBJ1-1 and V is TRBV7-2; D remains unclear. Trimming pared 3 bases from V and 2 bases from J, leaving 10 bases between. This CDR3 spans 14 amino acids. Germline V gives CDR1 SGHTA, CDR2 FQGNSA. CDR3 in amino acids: CASSFALRNTEAFF. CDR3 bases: TGTGCCAGCAGCTTTGCACTACGTAACACTGAAGCTTTCTTT. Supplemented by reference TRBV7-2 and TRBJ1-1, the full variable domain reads GAGVSQSPSNKVTEKGKDVELRCDPISGHTALYWYRQSLGQGLEFLIYFQGNSAPDKSGLPSDRFSAERTGGSVSTLTIQRTQQEDSAVYLCASSFALRNTEAFFGQGTRLTVV.